This T cell receptor (beta chain) was identified in a study of vaccination and CD4 T cells after COVID-19 (dated by TCRdb to 2021 to 2024). As for the study more broadly: Every convalescent patient had a positive nasal swab PCR test for SARS-CoV-2, with mild disease in several patients and severe disease in one. The convalescent cohort included six males and four females, with two Hispanic individuals, seven Caucasians, two Asians and one multiracial person. Two doses of either the Pfizer-BioNTech BNT162b2 vaccine (n=8) or the Moderna mRNA-1273 vaccine (n=2) were administered to participants. Post-COVID blood samples were collected from convalescent patients a median of about 92 days after diagnosis, with a range of roughly 30 to 161 days. Post-vaccine blood samples were taken a median of approximately 76 days after the second vaccine dose, with a range of 14 to 241 days. A few convalescent patients gave samples both early after vaccination (day 14) and late after vaccination (days 161 to 241). Overlapping spike peptide pools from SARS-CoV-2 and from the common cold coronaviruses HCoV-NL63, HCoV-OC43 and HCoV-229E were used as culture stimuli. As controls, cultures received a CEFX viral epitope pool (the positive control), an HIV-1 Nef peptide pool (the negative control), or no peptide at all. The spike-specific CD4+ TCR repertoire was compared before and after mRNA vaccination in approximately ten COVID-19 convalescent patients and a few infection-naive healthy vaccine recipients.

Via the germline V gene (reference sequence), CDR1 is SGHAT and CDR2 FQDESV. The CDR3 spans 15 residues, from the cysteine through the phenylalanine. The DNA shown is the 45-base CDR3, in frame from base 1. V sheds 5 bases and J sheds 8 bases, leaving 19 bases between their ends. Library creation used PCR. DNA from cultured CD4+ T cells was subjected to TCR sequencing with the Oncomine TCR Beta short-read assay at the Johns Hopkins FTIC core. The QIAamp micro DNA kit was used to extract genomic DNA from the cultured CD4+ T cells. Oncomine TCR Beta libraries from cultured CD4+ T cells were pooled using unique dual indexes and sequenced on an Illumina iSeq 100. The original methods were these. Non-productive sequences were filtered out, and CDR3s that did not start with C, did not end with F or W, or were shorter than 7 amino acids were discarded. Antigen-specific clonotypes were identified with the MANAFEST web application by comparing peptide-stimulated wells with reference and other culture wells. To be called positive, a clone needed an FDR below 0.05, an odds ratio above 5, and a productive frequency above 0.1% in at least two of three replicate wells. Cross-reactive clonotypes were defined as significantly expanded in both SARS-CoV-2 spike wells and at least one common cold coronavirus spike condition. Levenshtein distances (stringdist) and unrooted phylogenetic trees (ape) in R version 3.6.1 were used to assess CDR3 homology. The public reads were run again by TCRdb, first through fastp at Q25 and then through MiXCR, and only productive beta chains were kept. CDR3 protein duplicates are merged, each entry listing the most common genes and DNA. The V and J calls come from TCRdb's annotation, not from the publication. Present in this sample are about 25,000 distinct CDR3 sequences, 25% to 30% of which were seen just once. Roughly 7.1% of the sample comes from the top ten.

Points the paper makes about the study in general: An increase in the median number of SARS-CoV-2-reactive clonotypes from approximately 20 after infection to 38 after vaccination was observed, but the change was not found to be significant. Among convalescent patients, a median about 90% of the SARS-CoV-2-reactive clones seen after vaccination appeared only after vaccination, which suggests priming specific to the vaccine. Relatively few convalescent patients were included in the study, and early timepoints after natural infection were not analyzed. In convalescent patients, nearly all vaccine-specific clones (304 of 307) were found to be mono-reactive for SARS-CoV-2 spike rather than cross-reactive with common cold coronaviruses.

In its sample, this clonotype was seen a few times. The target of this receptor is not known. Base qualities were left out, and no much larger clone turns up one base away. What the time point label conveys for this sample: late sampling 161 to 241 days after vaccination in a few convalescent patients. Explained via the paper, the treatment or condition label denotes: approximately nine-day PBMC culture with coronavirus spike peptide pools or control peptides (ViraFEST assay). The study used the ViraFEST assay, which expanded antigen-specific T cells with peptide pools and then identified expanded clonotypes by TCR sequencing. The convalescent patients' positive SARS-CoV-2 PCR tests were from March to December 2020, which was before the Alpha, Beta and Delta variants emerged in the United States. More than 1.5 million PBMCs per well were cultured in IMDM with roughly 5% human AB serum and 7.5 to 10 IU/ml IL-2, plus 10 ug/ml peptide pools. On days 3 and 7, half of the culture medium was replaced with fresh IL-2-containing medium. After 10 days of culture, CD4+ T cells were isolated by negative selection using the EasySep CD4+ T cell isolation kit. Ficoll-Paque Plus gradient centrifugation was used to isolate PBMCs from whole blood, and the isolated PBMCs were then either used fresh or cryopreserved at -140C. Each culture condition was generally run in triplicate wells.

The sequence joins TRBV11-1 to TRBJ2-4; TRBD1 is possibly the D segment (6 matching bases). This sample comprised CD4+ T cells from blood, cultured in vitro, obtained about 7 months after SARS-CoV-2 vaccination. This sequence was found in a human donor who had recovered from COVID-19. The sequenced DNA is TGTGCCAGCAGCGCAGGGGTACAGGACATCGACATTCAGTACTTC. Its translation is CASSAGVQDIDIQYF.